Listed below are T cell receptor beta chains from one sample, sequenced in a study of response to subunit inactivated influenza vaccine. TCRdb passed the RT-PCR reads through MiXCR, listing each CDR3 protein once. This table holds 400,000 to 650,000 distinct CDR3 sequences, approximately 7.7% found once. The source material was PBMCs from blood, sampled roughly 24 months after vaccination. Every receptor here comes from a man between 50 and 70 years old who received an inactivated influenza vaccine. CDR3s include the opening cysteine and the closing phenylalanine or tryptophan. D genes are given only for firm matches. Not every row has a clone size; where given, it reads once, few, many or a size class.

size: many; D: TRBD1; V: TRBV7-8; J: TRBJ2-3; CDR3: CASSLWDRETTDTQYF; DNA: TGTGCCAGCAGCTTATGGGACAGGGAAACCACAGATACGCAGTATTTT
size: NA; D: NA; V: TRBV9; J: TRBJ2-1; CDR3: CASSHNSGEQFF; DNA: TGTGCCAGCAGCCACAACTCGGGTGAGCAGTTCTTC
size: many; D: NA; V: TRBV6-5; J: TRBJ1-1; CDR3: CASSFSGRQTFF; DNA: TGTGCCAGCAGTTTCTCCGGGCGACAAACTTTCTTT
size: many; D: NA; V: TRBV4-1; J: TRBJ2-5; CDR3: CASSQVGGETQYF; DNA: TGCGCCAGCAGCCAAGTTGGGGGGGAGACCCAGTACTTC
size: few; D: TRBD1; V: TRBV29-1; J: TRBJ2-7; CDR3: CSVSTGAYEQYF; DNA: TGCAGCGTTTCTACAGGGGCCTACGAGCAGTACTTC
size: many; D: NA; V: TRBV2; J: TRBJ1-1; CDR3: CASTGPRGDTEAFF; DNA: TGTGCCAGCACGGGTCCACGAGGGGACACTGAAGCTTTCTTT
size: many; D: TRBD1; V: TRBV7-2; J: TRBJ1-1; CDR3: CASSLSGGEAFF; DNA: TGTGCCAGCAGCTTATCAGGGGGGGAAGCTTTCTTT
size: NA; D: NA; V: TRBV9; J: TRBJ1-3; CDR3: CASSAVAPGNTIYF; DNA: TGTGCCAGCAGCGCGGTGGCCCCCGGAAACACCATATATTTT
size: NA; D: NA; V: TRBV5-1; J: TRBJ1-4; CDR3: CASSLDGEEKLFF; DNA: TGCGCCAGCAGCTTGGACGGAGAGGAAAAACTGTTTTTT
size: NA; D: NA; V: TRBV2; J: TRBJ2-3; CDR3: CASRGARYTQYF; DNA: TGTGCCAGCAGGGGGGCGCGATATACGCAGTATTTT
size: NA; D: NA; V: TRBV2; J: TRBJ2-7; CDR3: CASSEVAQVYSYEQYF; DNA: TGTGCCAGCAGTGAAGTTGCGCAGGTGTACTCCTACGAGCAGTACTTC
size: few; D: NA; V: TRBV29-1; J: TRBJ2-5; CDR3: CSAGPGGETQYF; DNA: TGCAGCGCGGGGCCTGGGGGAGAGACCCAGTACTTC
size: NA; D: TRBD2; V: TRBV19; J: TRBJ2-3; CDR3: CASSPGGMEDTQYF; DNA: TGTGCCAGTAGTCCGGGGGGGATGGAGGATACGCAGTATTTT
size: many; D: NA; V: TRBV20-1; J: TRBJ2-7; CDR3: CSASRTYYEQYF; DNA: TGCAGTGCTAGCCGGACCTACTACGAGCAGTACTTC
size: NA; D: TRBD1; V: TRBV27; J: TRBJ2-2; CDR3: CASSRGQGLRELFF; DNA: TGTGCCAGCAGCCGGGGACAGGGATTGAGGGAGCTGTTTTTT
size: many; D: NA; V: TRBV5-1; J: TRBJ1-1; CDR3: CASSLGPNAEAFF; DNA: TGCGCCAGCAGCTTGGGACCCAACGCTGAAGCTTTCTTT
size: many; D: TRBD1; V: TRBV6-2/TRBV6-3; J: TRBJ2-7; CDR3: CASNDRDRGLYEQYF; DNA: TGTGCCAGCAACGATCGGGACAGGGGGCTCTACGAGCAGTACTTC
size: many; D: TRBD2; V: TRBV6-2/TRBV6-3; J: TRBJ2-7; CDR3: CASRRPTSGVSYEQYF; DNA: TGTGCCAGCAGAAGACCGACTAGCGGGGTCTCCTACGAGCAGTACTTC
size: many; D: NA; V: TRBV20-1; J: TRBJ1-2; CDR3: CSARNQGLNYGYTF; DNA: TGCAGTGCTAGAAACCAGGGCCTGAACTATGGCTACACCTTC
size: NA; D: TRBD2; V: TRBV7-2; J: TRBJ2-3; CDR3: CASSTSGGIWDTQYF; DNA: TGTGCCAGCAGCACTAGCGGGGGAATCTGGGATACGCAGTATTTT
size: many; D: TRBD2; V: TRBV15; J: TRBJ2-4; CDR3: CATSSLPLAGFVLGKNIQYF; DNA: TGTGCCACCAGCAGTTTGCCATTAGCGGGCTTTGTGTTGGGCAAAAACATTCAGTACTTC
size: many; D: NA; V: TRBV7-9; J: TRBJ1-2; CDR3: CASSLERGYGYTF; DNA: TGTGCCAGCAGCTTAGAGCGGGGCTATGGCTACACCTTC
size: many; D: TRBD2; V: TRBV6-5; J: TRBJ2-5; CDR3: CASSYSAGTRGETQYF; DNA: TGTGCCAGCAGTTACTCGGCCGGGACTAGGGGAGAGACCCAGTACTTC
size: few; D: NA; V: TRBV15; J: TRBJ2-5; CDR3: CATSWGGQSGETQYF; DNA: TGTGCCACCAGCTGGGGAGGACAGAGCGGAGAGACCCAGTACTTC
size: NA; D: NA; V: TRBV4-3; J: TRBJ2-2; CDR3: CASSQVWGANTGELFF; DNA: TGCGCCAGCAGCCAAGTCTGGGGGGCGAACACCGGGGAGCTGTTTTTT
size: few; D: TRBD2; V: TRBV28; J: TRBJ2-7; CDR3: CASLRPGGVPEQYF; DNA: TGTGCCAGCTTAAGACCGGGAGGTGTCCCCGAGCAGTACTTC
size: NA; D: NA; V: TRBV12-3/TRBV12-4; J: TRBJ1-5; CDR3: CASSSRMVNQPQHF; DNA: TGTGCCAGCAGTTCCCGCATGGTCAATCAGCCCCAGCATTTT
size: many; D: TRBD1; V: TRBV5-1; J: TRBJ2-7; CDR3: CASTGQRFYEQYF; DNA: TGCGCCAGCACGGGACAGAGATTCTACGAGCAGTACTTC
size: NA; D: NA; V: TRBV24-1; J: TRBJ2-1; CDR3: CATSDPGGPSGDEQFF; DNA: TGTGCCACCAGTGACCCCGGGGGACCGTCCGGCGATGAGCAGTTCTTC
size: few; D: TRBD2; V: TRBV29-1; J: TRBJ2-2; CDR3: CSVGSGGQTGELFF; DNA: TGCAGCGTTGGGTCGGGGGGGCAAACCGGGGAGCTGTTTTTT
size: NA; D: NA; V: TRBV20-1; J: TRBJ2-1; CDR3: CSAGSGVSYNEQFF; DNA: TGCAGTGCTGGGAGCGGAGTCTCCTACAATGAGCAGTTCTTC
size: many; D: TRBD1; V: TRBV12-3/TRBV12-4; J: TRBJ1-2; CDR3: CASSLSSGQVAGYTF; DNA: TGTGCCAGCAGTTTATCGTCTGGACAGGTCGCTGGCTACACCTTC
size: NA; D: NA; V: TRBV18; J: TRBJ1-5; CDR3: CASSPSKGNQPQHF; DNA: TGTGCCAGCTCACCGAGTAAGGGCAATCAGCCCCAGCATTTT
size: NA; D: NA; V: TRBV28; J: TRBJ1-2; CDR3: CASSSGSPGGYTF; DNA: TGTGCCAGCAGTTCAGGCAGCCCTGGAGGCTACACCTTC
size: many; D: NA; V: TRBV7-2; J: TRBJ2-3; CDR3: CASSLRSPILWADTQYF; DNA: TGTGCCAGCAGCCTCAGGTCCCCCATTTTGTGGGCAGATACGCAGTATTTT
size: few; D: TRBD2; V: TRBV4-3; J: TRBJ2-3; CDR3: CASSQDDGGTDTQYF; DNA: TGCGCCAGCAGCCAAGATGACGGGGGGACAGATACGCAGTATTTT
size: few; D: TRBD2; V: TRBV11-2; J: TRBJ2-7; CDR3: CASSLVGTSGSELHYEQYF; DNA: TGTGCCAGCAGCTTAGTAGGGACTAGCGGGTCTGAACTTCACTACGAGCAGTACTTC
size: NA; D: NA; V: TRBV29-1; J: TRBJ1-2; CDR3: CSVVSNFYGYTF; DNA: TGCAGCGTTGTCTCCAACTTCTATGGCTACACCTTC
size: few; D: NA; V: TRBV9; J: TRBJ2-3; CDR3: CASSVPDTDTQYF; DNA: TGTGCCAGCAGCGTTCCCGACACAGATACGCAGTATTTT
size: NA; D: TRBD1; V: TRBV19; J: TRBJ2-1; CDR3: CASNGLGDRALVGSYNEQFF; DNA: TGTGCCAGTAATGGCCTTGGGGACAGGGCACTTGTTGGGTCCTACAATGAGCAGTTCTTC